This TCR beta chain was documented in a study of blood T cell repertoires in COVID-19. The germline V and J ends were trimmed by 3 bases and 3 bases, with 15 bases remaining between them. The CDR3 spans 15 residues. CDR1 is SGDLS, CDR2 YYNGEE, per germline. In the source study's methods: Amplifying reference gene primers gave estimates of nucleated cell counts. Only in-frame clones appear in the TCRdb table, and some are missing; sequencing was by immunoSEQ multiplex PCR. V, J and clone size are those of that table, while D and trimming were read from the DNA. Altogether 150,000 or so clones are present, about 90% being singletons, with the ten largest covering about 0.57%.

The TCR was taken from a man over 45 with acute or convalescent COVID-19. Material for sequencing was peripheral blood. This sequence joins TRBV9 and TRBJ1-1; no clear D. The DNA of the CDR3 is TGTGCCAGCAGCGGACCGGGGTATGTAGACACTGAAGCTTTCTTT. Encoded protein: CASSGPGYVDTEAFF.